This TCR beta chain was sequenced in a study of blood T cell repertoires in COVID-19. V lost 4 bases and J lost 2; bases outside the gene matches: 6. Germline V gene lookup returns CDR1 SGHNT and CDR2 YYREEE (reference sequence). This CDR3 is built from 15 residues. Only a few counts were recorded for this clone. Everyone who took part was roughly 18 to 89 years old, and they came from about 25 US areas. Profiling relied on immunoSEQ multiplex PCR, and the TCRdb table lists in-frame clones only, not all of them. The sample contains roughly 130,000 clones, 86% of which appear only once. The clonotype was recovered from a woman aged 45 to 65 who had recovered from COVID-19. The sequenced material came from PBMCs or T cells enriched from blood (not recorded which). The V call is TRBV5-4, the J call TRBJ2-7, with 10 bases matching TRBD2. DNA for the CDR3: TGTGCCAGCAGCCCTATAGCGGGGGGCACCTACGAGCAGTACTTC. It yields the protein CASSPIAGGTYEQYF.